Listed below are T cell receptor beta chains from one sample, sequenced in a study of control samples from healthy donors and cancer patients. Produced via immunoSEQ multiplex PCR; TCRdb's table is partial and in-frame only. The sample lists about 92,000 clones; about four fifths were seen once. The sample taken for sequencing was blood. These receptors were obtained from a woman aged 55-70 years in good health. CDR3s include the opening cysteine and the closing phenylalanine or tryptophan. The D gene is left open where the match is weak. Clone size is stated in some rows and not others, as once, few, many or a class when expanded.

v_call	j_call	d_call	clone_size	cdr3_nt	cdr3_aa
TRBV15	TRBJ2-7	NA	NA	TGTGCCACCAGCAGAGACTCGGCTAATTACGAGCAGTACTTC	CATSRDSANYEQYF
TRBV27	TRBJ2-7	TRBD1	NA	TGTGCCAGCAGATTGGACAGGGGGCTCTCCTACGAGCAGTACTTC	CASRLDRGLSYEQYF
TRBV28	TRBJ2-7	NA	NA	TGTGCCAGCAGTCCCTTTGGCAGGGCTACCTACGAGCAGTACTTC	CASSPFGRATYEQYF
TRBV19	TRBJ1-6	NA	NA	TGTGCCAGTACAGGGTCAAACAATTCACCCCTCCACTTT	CASTGSNNSPLHF
TRBV2	TRBJ2-7	NA	NA	TGTGCCAGCAGCCGAAGGGAGTCCTACGAGCAGTACTTC	CASSRRESYEQYF
TRBV27	TRBJ1-1	TRBD1	NA	TGTGCCAGCAGTCTTACAGGGGCAACTGAAGCTTTCTTT	CASSLTGATEAFF
TRBV27	TRBJ2-6	TRBD1	NA	TGTGCCAGCAGTCCCGCAGGGGGTATCTCTGGGGCCAACGTCCTGACTTTC	CASSPAGGISGANVLTF
TRBV7-2	TRBJ2-3	NA	NA	TGTGCCAGCAGCCCAACGAGGGGGGATACGCAGTATTTT	CASSPTRGDTQYF
TRBV28	TRBJ1-6	NA	NA	TGTGCCAGCAGTTCCAGGGAGGGAATTAATTTTCCCCTCCACTTT	CASSSREGINFPLHF
TRBV2	TRBJ2-2	TRBD2	few	TGTGCCAGCAGTGAATGGGGACTAGCTAAGACCGGGGAGCTGTTTTTT	CASSEWGLAKTGELFF
TRBV6-6	TRBJ2-3	TRBD2	NA	TGTGCCACCGGGACTAGCCGACGTACTAGCACAGATACGCAGTATTTT	CATGTSRRTSTDTQYF
TRBV6-2/TRBV6-3	TRBJ1-6	NA	NA	TGTGCCAGCAGTGGAGGGCTGGATAATTCACCCCTCCACTTT	CASSGGLDNSPLHF
TRBV6-6	TRBJ2-7	TRBD2	NA	TGTGCCAGCAGTTACGGGACTAGTCTAGGGTACGAGCAGTACTTC	CASSYGTSLGYEQYF
TRBV3-1/TRBV3-2	TRBJ2-7	TRBD1	NA	TGTGCCAGCAGCCCTATCTATCCCGGGACAGGGGGCTACGAGCAGTACTTC	CASSPIYPGTGGYEQYF
TRBV5-1	TRBJ2-1	TRBD1	NA	TGCGCCAGCAGCTTGGTGACAGGGGGGTACAATGAGCAGTTCTTC	CASSLVTGGYNEQFF
TRBV7-2	TRBJ1-2	NA	NA	TGTGCCAGCAGCTTAGCCCCCGGGACTCCTAACTATGGCTACACCTTC	CASSLAPGTPNYGYTF
TRBV7-6	TRBJ2-7	NA	NA	TGTGCCAGCAGCCCCTCTTCCGTAGCCTCCCCCTACGAGCAGTACTTC	CASSPSSVASPYEQYF
TRBV4-3	TRBJ2-1	TRBD1	NA	TGCGCCAGCAGCCAACAGGGGGTAAACAATGAGCAGTTCTTC	CASSQQGVNNEQFF
TRBV6-5	TRBJ2-1	TRBD1	NA	TGTGCCAGCAGCCGGACAGGGTTAGGGGGCAATGAGCAGTTCTTC	CASSRTGLGGNEQFF
TRBV3-1/TRBV3-2	TRBJ1-1	TRBD1	NA	TGTGCCAGCAGCCAAGCTTGGGGACAGCGGGAGGCTTTCTTT	CASSQAWGQREAFF
TRBV2	TRBJ2-3	NA	once	TGTGCCAGCAGTGAAGGTCTGATCGGTAGAGATACGCAGTATTTT	CASSEGLIGRDTQYF
TRBV5-1	TRBJ1-2	TRBD1	once	TGCGCCAGCAGCCGGGGGACAGGGGAGGGCTACACCTTC	CASSRGTGEGYTF
TRBV9	TRBJ2-1	TRBD2	NA	TGTGCCAGCAGCGCGAGGGGGACTAGCGGATACAATGAGCAGTTCTTC	CASSARGTSGYNEQFF
TRBV2	TRBJ1-3	NA	NA	TGTGCCAGCAGTGAAGCGCTTAGACAAGTCGGGGGAAACACCATATATTTT	CASSEALRQVGGNTIYF
TRBV27	TRBJ2-7	NA	NA	TGTGCCAGCCGCAGGGCCTCCGAGCAGTACTTC	CASRRASEQYF
TRBV5-1	TRBJ2-7	NA	NA	TGCGCCAGCAGCGCGGTTGGGGGAGAGGGACGGGAGCAGTACTTC	CASSAVGGEGREQYF
TRBV14	TRBJ2-3	TRBD2	once	TGTGCCAGCAGCCAGTATAGCCTAGCGGGAGGAAGTACGCAGTATTTT	CASSQYSLAGGSTQYF
TRBV14	TRBJ2-2	TRBD2	NA	TGTGCCAGCAGCCGAGGACTAGCGGGATTGGGGGAGCTGTTTTTT	CASSRGLAGLGELFF
TRBV5-1	TRBJ2-1	TRBD2	few	TGCGCCAGCAGCACGGGCCTAGCGGGAGACGACAATGAGCAGTTCTTC	CASSTGLAGDDNEQFF
TRBV11-2	TRBJ1-1	NA	NA	TGTGCCAGCAGCTTATGGCTAGACAGGAACACTGAAGCTTTCTTT	CASSLWLDRNTEAFF
TRBV6-5	TRBJ1-4	TRBD1	NA	TGTGCCAGTATTACAGGGGTCTCGGCTAATGAAAAACTGTTTTTT	CASITGVSANEKLFF
TRBV4-1	TRBJ2-3	NA	NA	TGCGCCAGCAGTCCTTTCGACGCCAGGGTGCCGCAGTATTTT	CASSPFDARVPQYF
TRBV7-9	TRBJ1-4	NA	NA	TGTGCCAGCAGCCCAGCTCTCGGAGCTAATGAAAAACTGTTTTTT	CASSPALGANEKLFF
TRBV3-1/TRBV3-2	TRBJ2-5	TRBD2	NA	TGTGCCAGCAGCCAAGAGGTAGCGGGGGGAGAGACCCAGTACTTC	CASSQEVAGGETQYF
TRBV27	TRBJ2-7	TRBD1	NA	TGTGCCAGCAGTTTAGTCAGGGGGCCAGGGGAGCAGTACTTC	CASSLVRGPGEQYF
TRBV4-1	TRBJ1-1	NA	NA	TGCGCCAGCAGCCAAGATGCAGATCCGATACAAGCTTTCTTT	CASSQDADPIQAFF
TRBV10-3	TRBJ2-1	TRBD1	NA	TGTGCCATCCGGGGGCCAGGGGGCTTAGTGCAGTTCTTC	CAIRGPGGLVQFF
TRBV6-5	TRBJ2-1	TRBD1	NA	TGTGCCAGCAGGGGCAGGGGGCCTTACAATGAGCAGTTCTTC	CASRGRGPYNEQFF
TRBV6-2/TRBV6-3	TRBJ2-2	NA	NA	TGTGCCAGCAGTTATGTCGAGGCGAACACCGGGGAGCTGTTTTTT	CASSYVEANTGELFF
TRBV24-1	TRBJ2-3	TRBD2	NA	TGTGCCACCAGTGATCCTAGCGGGAGAACAGATACGCAGTATTTT	CATSDPSGRTDTQYF
TRBV27	TRBJ2-5	NA	few	TGTGCCAGCAGCCCCCGTGGCTTTAGCCAAGAGACCCAGTACTTC	CASSPRGFSQETQYF
TRBV4-1	TRBJ2-1	NA	NA	TGCGCCAGCAGCCAAGATCCAACAACGACCGCGAATGAGCAGTTCTTC	CASSQDPTTTANEQFF
TRBV5-1	TRBJ1-3	NA	once	TGCGCCAGCAGCTTGGATCTGGGAAACACCATATATTTT	CASSLDLGNTIYF
TRBV29-1	TRBJ2-3	TRBD2	NA	TGCAGCGTCGGGGGGACTAGCGGGTACACAGATACGCAGTATTTT	CSVGGTSGYTDTQYF
TRBV19	TRBJ1-1	NA	once	TGTGCCAGTAGTATAGCGGCCAGGGGTAACACTGAAGCTTTCTTT	CASSIAARGNTEAFF
TRBV28	TRBJ1-5	NA	NA	TGTGCCAGCAGTTTTAGGGTGGGCGATCAGCCCCAGCATTTT	CASSFRVGDQPQHF
TRBV23-1	TRBJ1-1	TRBD1	NA	TGCGCCAGCAGTCACCAGAGACAGGGCAGGGTGGGTCTGGCTGAAGCTTTCTTT	CASSHQRQGRVGLAEAFF
TRBV28	TRBJ1-2	TRBD1	NA	TGTGCCAGCTCCGCGGGAAGACAGGGTAGTGGTGGCTACACCTTC	CASSAGRQGSGGYTF
TRBV29-1	TRBJ1-1	NA	NA	TGCAGCGTCCCCGGGGGCCCCATGAACACTGAAGCTTTCTTT	CSVPGGPMNTEAFF
TRBV15	TRBJ1-2	TRBD1	NA	TGTGCCACCAGCTTCAGGGGGCGGCTTAACTATGGCTACACCTTC	CATSFRGRLNYGYTF
TRBV11-2	TRBJ1-2	TRBD1	NA	TGTGCCAGCAGCCTAAGGGACAGTGGTAACTATGGCTACACCTTC	CASSLRDSGNYGYTF
TRBV5-1	TRBJ2-2	TRBD2	few	TGCGCCAGCAGCCCGTCATCCCTAGCGGGAGGCACCGGGGAGCTGTTTTTT	CASSPSSLAGGTGELFF
TRBV11-2	TRBJ2-2	NA	NA	TGTGCCAGCAGCTTGGACTTCACCGGGGAGCTGTTTTTT	CASSLDFTGELFF
TRBV28	TRBJ2-7	NA	NA	TGTGCCAGCAGTTTACGCGGACGGTCCTACGAGCAGTACTTC	CASSLRGRSYEQYF
TRBV6-7	TRBJ2-1	NA	NA	TGTGCCCGAATTAACAGGGCTGGGACTAATGAGCAGTTCTTC	CARINRAGTNEQFF
TRBV24-1	TRBJ2-3	TRBD2	NA	TGTGCCACCAGTGCGGCGGGGAGGGCCATCGGCACAGATACGCAGTATTTT	CATSAAGRAIGTDTQYF
TRBV18	TRBJ1-3	TRBD1	NA	TGTGCCAGCTCACCCTATTCTGCCGGGACAGGGGTCTCTGGAAACACCATATATTTT	CASSPYSAGTGVSGNTIYF
TRBV16	TRBJ1-5	TRBD1	NA	TGTGCCAGCAGCCAATCGGGGACAGATTTAAAGCCCCAGCATTTT	CASSQSGTDLKPQHF
TRBV7-9	TRBJ1-2	NA	NA	TGTGCCAGCAGCTCCTTGACAGAGAACTATGGCTACACCTTC	CASSSLTENYGYTF